The next 8 T cell receptor beta chains were all read from a single sample in a study of cytomegalovirus exposure and HLA in healthy donors. This PCR relied on a set of 60 Vbeta primers and 13 Jbeta primers. Clones were read by immunoSEQ multiplex PCR, and TCRdb kept only the in-frame ones, dropping some. The table shows approximately 89,000 clones, with roughly 58% occurring only once. Material: PBMCs. The receptor set was obtained from a young woman in good health and CMV-seropositive.

The V and J genes are TRBV15 and TRBJ1-2; unclear D gene. The CDR3 totals 14 residues. In germline, CDR1 is LNHNV, CDR2 YYDKDF (reference sequence). Trimming cost V 0 bases and J 1 base, with 6 bases left between them. CDR3 sequence reads: CATSREEINYGYTF. DNA for the CDR3: TGTGCCACCAGCAGAGAAGAGATTAACTATGGCTACACCTTC.

This chain connects TRBV7-7 to TRBJ2-1, with D possibly being TRBD2 (7 bases). The CDR3 runs 15 residues. Looked up from germline, CDR1 is SSHAT and CDR2 is FNYEAQ (reference sequence). With 3 bases removed from V and 6 bases from J, the gap between germline ends came to 15 bases. CDR3 sequence reads: CASSLGGPVFNEQFF. The DNA for the CDR3 is TGTGCCAGCAGCTTGGGGGGGCCGGTGTTCAATGAGCAGTTCTTC.

The rearrangement joins TRBV6-1 to TRBJ2-2; TRBD2 agrees at 7 bases. The CDR3 sequence is 15 residues long. Germline-derived CDR1 and CDR2 are MNHNS and SASEGT. Trimming removed 4 bases from V and 0 bases from J; junction bases left unmatched: 2. The CDR3 sequence: CASSGGGANTGELFF. The CDR3 DNA reads TGTGCCAGCAGTGGGGGGGGAGCGAACACCGGGGAGCTGTTTTTT.

This chain connects TRBV28 to TRBJ2-1; D possibly corresponds to TRBD1 (5 bases). The V gene lost 3 bases and the J gene lost 2 bases, with 14 bases spanning the gap. The CDR3 length is 16 residues. Per germline, CDR1 MDHEN and CDR2 SYDVKM. DNA of the CDR3: TGTGCCAGCAGTTTGAATCAGGGAAACCCCTACAATGAGCAGTTCTTC. It yields the protein CASSLNQGNPYNEQFF.

The chain combines TRBV5-6 with TRBJ2-1, with TRBD2 matching over 14 bases. The CDR3 sequence is 15 residues long. CDR1 and CDR2 (germline): SGHDT, YYEEEE. J gave up 15 bases and V 2 bases, and 10 bases lay outside the gene matches. The CDR3 loop is CASSLGLGLAGVSFF. The CDR3, as DNA: TGTGCCAGCAGCTTAGGATTGGGACTAGCGGGGGTGTCGTTCTTC. The entire variable domain, with the rest obtained from reference TRBV5-6 and TRBJ2-1, is as follows: DAGVTQSPTHLIKTRGQQVTLRCSPKSGHDTVSWYQQALGQGPQFIFQYYEEEERQRGNFPDRFSGHQFPNYSSELNVNALLLGDSALYLCASSLGLGLAGVSFFGPGTRLTVL.

The chain joins TRBV5-4 to TRBJ1-2; 9 nucleotides match TRBD1. The ends lost 1 base at V and 6 bases at J; junction bases unmatched: 7. The CDR3 extends over 15 amino acids. The germline gives CDR1 SGHNT, CDR2 YYREEE (reference sequence). The CDR3 loop reads CASSLPGTGRDGYTF. CDR3 bases: TGTGCCAGCAGCTTGCCGGGGACAGGGAGGGATGGCTACACCTTC. Full variable domain (remainder filled in from reference TRBV5-4 and TRBJ1-2): ETGVTQSPTHLIKTRGQQVTLRCSSQSGHNTVSWYQQALGQGPQFIFQYYREEENGRGNFPPRFSGLQFPNYSSELNVNALELDDSALYLCASSLPGTGRDGYTFGSGTRLTVV.

V and J are TRBV6-5 and TRBJ2-7; 10 nucleotides match TRBD2. Germline CDR1 MNHEY, CDR2 SVGAGI. V dropped 5 bases and J dropped 2; count of bases not matched to a gene: 0. The CDR3 contains 13 residues. CDR3 protein: CASSLAGAYEQYF. CDR3 in DNA: TGTGCCAGCAGTCTAGCGGGGGCCTACGAGCAGTACTTC.

The chain couples TRBV5-1 to TRBJ2-1; a weak D match, TRBD2 (5 bases). Trimming took 2 bases from V and 9 from J, leaving 24 bases between them. Germline CDR1 is SGHRS and CDR2 is YFSETQ. There are 17 residues in the CDR3. CDR3 in DNA: TGCGCCAGCAGCTTTCCCCCACTAGAGCGGTCTCGGGGTGAGCAGTTCTTC. The encoded protein is CASSFPPLERSRGEQFF.